The count of the clone carrying this TCR beta chain is one. This sample was included in a study of blood T cell repertoires in COVID-19. As for the study in general: Some COVID-19 samples were acute and others convalescent; all came from the United States, Italy and Spain. Sources were T cells, B-cell-depleted T cells, or PBMCs; the material itself was cDNA or gDNA.

Original processing notes: Estimates of nucleated cell counts were drawn from the amplification of reference gene primers. The data were produced by immunoSEQ multiplex PCR, yet TCRdb's version contains in-frame clones alone and is incomplete. V and J calls and clone size come straight from that table; D and trimming were deduced from the DNA. Here the sample spans approximately 470,000 clones, approximately 86% being singletons. Donors of Cohort 3 who recovered were those that had two negative PCRs, clearance, or symptom resolution. This TCR was recovered from a woman aged 18-29 years who had recovered from COVID-19. The material sequenced was PBMCs or T cells enriched from blood (not recorded which).

The DNA for the CDR3 is TGTGCCAGCAGCGTAAGCGGCCAACCCTACGAGCAGTACTTC. It encodes CASSVSGQPYEQYF. The chain is built from TRBV9 and TRBJ2-7, with a possible D match to TRBD2 (5 bases). The CDR3 covers 14 residues. Trimming removed 1 base at V and 2 bases at J, with 10 bases between. Germline CDR1 SGDLS, CDR2 YYNGEE.